What follows describes a single TCR beta chain. TCRdb's copy holds only in-frame clones and misses some; the assay was immunoSEQ multiplex PCR. The table lists approximately 150,000 clones, roughly 88% of them singletons. Germline-derived CDR1 and CDR2 are LNHDA and SQIVND (reference sequence). The germline V and J ends were trimmed by 4 bases and 4 bases, with 16 bases remaining between them. This CDR3 contains 15 residues. These data are taken from a study of T cell responses to AZD1222 COVID-19 vaccine. The receptor was isolated from an adult in good health. This specimen consisted of peripheral blood, obtained on day 0 of AZD1222 vaccination. The J gene is TRBJ1-2, the V gene TRBV19; TRBD1 is a possible D gene (5 bases). CDR3 sequence: CASSNSRVGLYGYTF. The CDR3 region has the DNA TGTGCCAGTAGTAACTCCAGGGTAGGCCTCTATGGCTACACCTTC. Supplemented by reference TRBV19 and TRBJ1-2, the full variable domain reads DGGITQSPKYLFRKEGQNVTLSCEQNLNHDAMYWYRQDPGQGLRLIYYSQIVNDFQKGDIAEGYSVSREKKESFPLTVTSAQKNPTAFYLCASSNSRVGLYGYTFGSGTRLTVV.